The 27 T cell receptor beta chains below all came from one sample that was sequenced in a study of T cells in Graves' hyperthyroidism and ophthalmopathy. RNA transcripts served as the template for amplifying TCR beta CDR3 regions. Researchers ran a first-round RT-PCR on the TCR CDR3 using the HTBI primer set. From the multiplex PCR reads, TCRdb called clonotypes with MiXCR, one entry per CDR3 protein. This sample has some 440,000 distinct CDR3 sequences, with approximately 15% found just once. Sequencing was done on a sample of blood. The receptor set was obtained from a woman aged 18-30 years with Graves' hyperthyroidism.

This clonotype came up many times. The CDR3 nucleotides read TGTGCCAGCAGCCAATCCCTAGCAGGGAGATCGGAGACCCAGTACTTC. It specifies CASSQSLAGRSETQYF. The V call is TRBV3-1, the J call TRBJ2-5; D tentatively fits TRBD1 or TRBD2 (5 bases each). The germline CDR1 and CDR2 sequences are LGHDT and YNNKEL (reference sequence). CDR3 length equals 16 residues. V was shortened by 2 bases and J by 5 bases, with 18 bases between the two germline ends.

This clonotype occurred a few times. The chain is built from TRBV7-9 and TRBJ2-7; possible D gene TRBD1, 7 bases. Per germline, CDR1 SEHNR and CDR2 FQNEAQ (reference sequence). The CDR3 runs to 16 residues. Deletions cut 4 bases from V and 3 bases from J, with 19 bases between. The CDR3 loop reads CASSSPGAGGLYEQYF. CDR3 sequence (DNA): TGTGCCAGCAGCTCTCCCGGGGCAGGGGGACTCTACGAGCAGTACTTC.

This clonotype was seen only a few times. Written as DNA, the CDR3 is TGTGCCAGCAGCCGAACAGGGGTTTCTAATGAAAAACTGTTTTTT. It is translated as CASSRTGVSNEKLFF. This chain links TRBV7-6 with TRBJ1-4, with 7 nucleotides matching TRBD1. Germline CDR1 is SGHVS and CDR2 is FNYEAQ. Trimming took 5 bases from V and 3 from J; bases not matched to a gene: 6. The CDR3 loop spans 15 amino acids.

This clonotype was seen a few times. This chain joins TRBV20-1 and TRBJ2-2, with D possibly TRBD2 on 6 matching bases. The germline gives CDR1 DFQATT, CDR2 SNEGSKA (reference sequence). The CDR3 is 14 amino acids. Trimming pared 6 bases from V and 5 bases from J, leaving 16 bases between. This CDR3 is CSAPRPGVTGELFF. The CDR3 DNA follows: TGCAGTGCCCCCAGGCCGGGGGTAACCGGGGAGCTGTTTTTT.

V usage is TRBV7-9 and J usage is TRBJ2-2, with 7 bases fitting TRBD1. Unmatched junction bases numbered 2, after V lost 6 bases and J lost 1 base. Germline CDR1 and CDR2: SEHNR and FQNEAQ (reference sequence). The CDR3 has 14 residues. The chain's CDR3 is CASSYRGNTGELFF. In DNA form, the CDR3 reads TGTGCCAGCAGTTACAGGGGGAACACCGGGGAGCTGTTTTTT.

This clonotype showed up many times. V gene TRBV20-1 combines with J gene TRBJ1-5, with unresolved D. This CDR3 is built from 13 residues. The V gene's germline CDR1 is DFQATT and CDR2 SNEGSKA (reference sequence). V was clipped by 2 bases and J by 1 base, with 6 bases between them. In DNA form, the CDR3 reads TGCAGTGCTAGAAAGTCAAGCAATCAGCCCCAGCATTTT. This translates into CSARKSSNQPQHF.

The chain recombines TRBV29-1 with TRBJ2-4; perhaps TRBD2 as D (5 bases). V was cut by 4 bases and J by 8 bases, with 21 bases left in between. CDR1 and CDR2 (germline): SQVTM, ANQGSEA. The CDR3 runs to 15 residues. The CDR3 reads CSVGYLGGRRYIQYF. CDR3 coding DNA: TGCAGCGTTGGCTATCTTGGAGGTAGACGTTACATTCAGTACTTC.

This clonotype was counted at least ten times. The V gene is TRBV6-1, the J gene TRBJ1-1; D unresolved. This CDR3 is 14 amino acids long. Germline V CDR1 and CDR2: MNHNS, SASEGT. Trimming left V 2 bases short and J 10 bases short, with 17 bases between. CDR3 sequence (DNA): TGTGCCAGCAGTGAATTGGTCAGATCACAGTCAGCTTTCTTT. Translated, it gives CASSELVRSQSAFF.

This chain connects TRBV20-1 to TRBJ1-2; 9 bases agree with TRBD1. Germline V gives CDR1 DFQATT, CDR2 SNEGSKA (reference sequence). This CDR3 spans 12 amino acids. With V trimmed by 5 bases and J by 6 bases, 4 bases remained unmatched. The CDR3 is CSALGQGHGYTF. The CDR3 region has the DNA TGCAGTGCTCTGGGACAGGGACATGGCTACACCTTC.

This clonotype was picked up a small number of times. A single base separates this from a much larger clone, so it may be a read error. The chain recombines TRBV2 with TRBJ2-2; tentatively, D is TRBD2 (5 bases). This CDR3 comprises 14 residues. Germline lookup yields CDR1 SNHLY and CDR2 FYNNEI. V shed 2 bases and J shed 6 bases, with 10 bases lying between them. The CDR3 reads CASSELEVAGELFF. The CDR3 DNA follows: TGTGCCAGCAGTGAACTGGAGGTCGCCGGGGAGCTGTTTTTT.

Turning to this clonotype: Being one base from a much bigger clone, this may be a read error. This chain connects TRBV12-3 or TRBV12-4 to TRBJ2-7, with 7 bases identical to TRBD2. With V trimmed by 4 bases and J by 6 bases, 3 bases remained unmatched. The CDR3 is made up of 12 amino acids. The CDR3 DNA reads TGTGCCAGCAGTTGGGGGGGATGCGAGCAGTACTTC. Its protein is CASSWGGCEQYF.

This clonotype was observed many times. The V gene is TRBV12-3 or TRBV12-4, the J gene TRBJ1-1, with TRBD1 matching over 7 bases. This CDR3 region has 13 residues. The V gene end was trimmed by 3 bases and the J gene end by 7 bases; junction bases not matched to a gene: 5. CDR3 region: CASSFPGQSEAFF. Here the CDR3 DNA reads TGTGCCAGCAGTTTTCCGGGACAGAGTGAAGCTTTCTTT.

This clonotype showed up just a few times. The chain uses TRBV7-2 and TRBJ2-7; 7 nucleotides line up with TRBD1. The V segment lost 0 bases and the J segment 3 bases; nucleotides outside the gene matches: 8. Per the germline V gene, CDR1 is SGHTA and CDR2 is FQGNSA. The CDR3 is 16 amino acids. The CDR3 loop reads CASSLAQGSFYYEQYF. CDR3 DNA: TGTGCCAGCAGCTTAGCACAGGGGTCCTTTTACTACGAGCAGTACTTC. The full variable domain, with the rest looked up from reference TRBV7-2 and TRBJ2-7, is GAGVSQSPSNKVTEKGKDVELRCDPISGHTALYWYRQSLGQGLEFLIYFQGNSAPDKSGLPSDRFSAERTGGSVSTLTIQRTQQEDSAVYLCASSLAQGSFYYEQYFGPGTRLTVT.

This clonotype showed up many times. The chain links TRBV29-1 to TRBJ1-1; maybe TRBD1 (6 bases). V lost 2 bases, J lost 1 base, and 8 bases lay in between. The CDR3 is made up of 13 amino acids. Germline values: CDR1 SQVTM, CDR2 ANQGSEA. CDR3 coding DNA: TGCAGCGTTGAATCGGGACAGAACACTGAAGCTTTCTTT. Protein sequence: CSVESGQNTEAFF.

This clonotype was counted between two and nine times. Since a much larger clone is just one base distant, this may be a read error. The rearrangement joins TRBV11-2 to TRBJ1-1; 7 bases are shared with TRBD1. CDR1 and CDR2 (germline): SGHAT, FQNNGV. The CDR3 is 13 residues long. CDR3 DNA: TGTGCCAGCAAGAGGGGGCTGGGTACTGAAGCTCTCTTT. Protein: CASKRGLGTEALF.

Concerning this clonotype itself: A read error may account for a junction end that differs from germline. This chain connects TRBV4-1 to TRBJ1-1; the D is unclear. In germline, CDR1 is MGHRA, CDR2 YSYEKL. CDR3 length: 13 residues. The CDR3 nucleotides are TGCACCAGCACCCAAGGACGGAGCACTGAAGCTTTCTTT. As protein: CTSTQGRSTEAFF.

The chain couples TRBV5-5 to TRBJ1-6, with D perhaps matching TRBD1 (5 bases). From germline, CDR1 is SGHKS and CDR2 YYEKEE (reference sequence). V lost 3 bases and J 7 bases, leaving 11 bases between the germline ends. This CDR3 has 14 residues. The CDR3 coding sequence is TGTGCCAGCAGCTCCCGGGGGGGAAATTCACCCCTCCACTTT. It codes for CASSSRGGNSPLHF.

This clonotype appeared many times. V is TRBV2 and J is TRBJ1-1; no clear D gene. The CDR3 runs to 14 residues. Germline loops: CDR1 SNHLY, CDR2 FYNNEI. V shed 5 bases and J shed 11 bases, with 21 bases lying between them. This CDR3 is CASSYVPTTPGAFF. The DNA of the CDR3 is TGTGCCAGCAGTTACGTTCCCACAACCCCGGGGGCTTTCTTT.

This clonotype was detected ten times or more. The chain recombines TRBV7-9 with TRBJ2-3, with 10 bases fitting TRBD2. CDR1 is SEHNR, CDR2 FQNEAQ, per germline (reference sequence). There are 16 residues in the CDR3. DNA of the CDR3: TGTGCGTGCTTGTCGAGCGGGAGGGCCTTGGCAGATACGCAGTATTTT. Amino acids: CACLSSGRALADTQYF.

The table lists this clonotype with many counts. The V gene is TRBV5-5, the J gene TRBJ2-1; 9 nucleotides line up with TRBD2. J was trimmed by 4 bases and V by 0 bases; bases with no gene match: 20. Germline loops: CDR1 SGHKS, CDR2 YYEKEE (reference sequence). This CDR3 region has 21 residues. CDR3 in DNA: TGTGCCAGCAGCTTGGCCTGGGGAAGCCTGAGACTAGCGGACGTTTACAATGAGCAGTTCTTC. This sequence encodes CASSLAWGSLRLADVYNEQFF.

This clonotype was counted between two and nine times. The chain combines TRBV14 with TRBJ2-7; the D gene is possibly TRBD2 (6 bases). The germline V and J ends were trimmed by 4 bases and 4 bases, with 17 bases remaining between them. The germline V gene has CDR1 SGHDN and CDR2 FVKESK. The CDR3 has 15 amino acids. The CDR3 bases are TGTGCCAGCAGCCCCGGGCGACTAGTAGTGTACGAGCAGTACTTC. Protein product: CASSPGRLVVYEQYF.

In the case of this clonotype: A read error may explain this, as a much larger clone is one base away. The limits of the CDR3 on the DNA are not certain, so only TCRdb's listed CDR3 is given. The chain carries TRBV29-1 and TRBJ2-5. Both ends counted, the CDR3 spans 13 residues. Per germline, CDR1 SQVTM and CDR2 ANQGSEA. CDR3 loop: CSVGAGSQETRYF.

This sequence joins TRBV4-1 and TRBJ2-3; D gene ambiguous. V was shortened by 0 bases and J by 3 bases, with 19 bases between the two germline ends. The V gene's germline CDR1 is MGHRA and CDR2 YSYEKL. This CDR3 has 18 residues. CDR3 amino acids: CASSQEPNVLDETDTQYF. The DNA of the CDR3 is TGCGCCAGCAGCCAAGAGCCCAACGTGCTGGACGAAACAGATACGCAGTATTTT.

The chain is built from TRBV7-9 and TRBJ2-7; TRBD1 matches at 8 bases. In germline, CDR1 is SEHNR, CDR2 FQNEAQ (reference sequence). Unmatched junction bases numbered 9, after V lost 8 bases and J lost 0 bases. The CDR3 has 15 amino acids. CDR3 DNA: TGTGCCAGCCAATTAAAACAGGGGGGCTCCTACGAGCAGTACTTC. Residues: CASQLKQGGSYEQYF. Complete variable domain (other parts from reference TRBV7-9 and TRBJ2-7): DTGVSQNPRHKITKRGQNVTFRCDPISEHNRLYWYRQTLGQGPEFLTYFQNEAQLEKSRLLSDRFSAERPKGSFSTLEIQRTEQGDSAMYLCASQLKQGGSYEQYFGPGTRLTVT.

This clonotype was counted many times. The V and J genes are TRBV3-1 and TRBJ2-1; TRBD2 is a possible D gene (6 bases). The CDR3 is 16 amino acids. The germline gives CDR1 LGHDT, CDR2 YNNKEL (reference sequence). With 0 bases removed from V and 4 bases from J, the gap between germline ends came to 13 bases. CDR3 region: CASSQEDSGVYNEQFF. The DNA of the CDR3 is TGTGCCAGCAGCCAAGAGGATTCGGGGGTTTACAATGAGCAGTTCTTC.

This clonotype was counted many times. The chain recombines TRBV29-1 with TRBJ1-2, with a weak D call TRBD1 (5 bases). Trimming removed 7 bases at V and 3 bases at J, with 15 bases between. Germline CDR1 SQVTM, CDR2 ANQGSEA. The CDR3 has 13 amino acids. CDR3 in amino acids: CSGQGTADYGYTF. The CDR3 nucleotides are TGCAGCGGGCAAGGGACGGCGGACTATGGCTACACCTTC.

This clonotype was picked up many times. V and J are TRBV18 and TRBJ1-6; D may be TRBD1 (6 bases). Germline V gives CDR1 KGHSH, CDR2 LQKENI. V was cut by 9 bases and J by 4 bases, with 13 bases left in between. This CDR3 has 14 residues. CDR3 residues: CARTPGHYNSPLHF. CDR3 coding DNA: TGTGCCAGGACTCCGGGACATTATAATTCACCCCTCCACTTT.